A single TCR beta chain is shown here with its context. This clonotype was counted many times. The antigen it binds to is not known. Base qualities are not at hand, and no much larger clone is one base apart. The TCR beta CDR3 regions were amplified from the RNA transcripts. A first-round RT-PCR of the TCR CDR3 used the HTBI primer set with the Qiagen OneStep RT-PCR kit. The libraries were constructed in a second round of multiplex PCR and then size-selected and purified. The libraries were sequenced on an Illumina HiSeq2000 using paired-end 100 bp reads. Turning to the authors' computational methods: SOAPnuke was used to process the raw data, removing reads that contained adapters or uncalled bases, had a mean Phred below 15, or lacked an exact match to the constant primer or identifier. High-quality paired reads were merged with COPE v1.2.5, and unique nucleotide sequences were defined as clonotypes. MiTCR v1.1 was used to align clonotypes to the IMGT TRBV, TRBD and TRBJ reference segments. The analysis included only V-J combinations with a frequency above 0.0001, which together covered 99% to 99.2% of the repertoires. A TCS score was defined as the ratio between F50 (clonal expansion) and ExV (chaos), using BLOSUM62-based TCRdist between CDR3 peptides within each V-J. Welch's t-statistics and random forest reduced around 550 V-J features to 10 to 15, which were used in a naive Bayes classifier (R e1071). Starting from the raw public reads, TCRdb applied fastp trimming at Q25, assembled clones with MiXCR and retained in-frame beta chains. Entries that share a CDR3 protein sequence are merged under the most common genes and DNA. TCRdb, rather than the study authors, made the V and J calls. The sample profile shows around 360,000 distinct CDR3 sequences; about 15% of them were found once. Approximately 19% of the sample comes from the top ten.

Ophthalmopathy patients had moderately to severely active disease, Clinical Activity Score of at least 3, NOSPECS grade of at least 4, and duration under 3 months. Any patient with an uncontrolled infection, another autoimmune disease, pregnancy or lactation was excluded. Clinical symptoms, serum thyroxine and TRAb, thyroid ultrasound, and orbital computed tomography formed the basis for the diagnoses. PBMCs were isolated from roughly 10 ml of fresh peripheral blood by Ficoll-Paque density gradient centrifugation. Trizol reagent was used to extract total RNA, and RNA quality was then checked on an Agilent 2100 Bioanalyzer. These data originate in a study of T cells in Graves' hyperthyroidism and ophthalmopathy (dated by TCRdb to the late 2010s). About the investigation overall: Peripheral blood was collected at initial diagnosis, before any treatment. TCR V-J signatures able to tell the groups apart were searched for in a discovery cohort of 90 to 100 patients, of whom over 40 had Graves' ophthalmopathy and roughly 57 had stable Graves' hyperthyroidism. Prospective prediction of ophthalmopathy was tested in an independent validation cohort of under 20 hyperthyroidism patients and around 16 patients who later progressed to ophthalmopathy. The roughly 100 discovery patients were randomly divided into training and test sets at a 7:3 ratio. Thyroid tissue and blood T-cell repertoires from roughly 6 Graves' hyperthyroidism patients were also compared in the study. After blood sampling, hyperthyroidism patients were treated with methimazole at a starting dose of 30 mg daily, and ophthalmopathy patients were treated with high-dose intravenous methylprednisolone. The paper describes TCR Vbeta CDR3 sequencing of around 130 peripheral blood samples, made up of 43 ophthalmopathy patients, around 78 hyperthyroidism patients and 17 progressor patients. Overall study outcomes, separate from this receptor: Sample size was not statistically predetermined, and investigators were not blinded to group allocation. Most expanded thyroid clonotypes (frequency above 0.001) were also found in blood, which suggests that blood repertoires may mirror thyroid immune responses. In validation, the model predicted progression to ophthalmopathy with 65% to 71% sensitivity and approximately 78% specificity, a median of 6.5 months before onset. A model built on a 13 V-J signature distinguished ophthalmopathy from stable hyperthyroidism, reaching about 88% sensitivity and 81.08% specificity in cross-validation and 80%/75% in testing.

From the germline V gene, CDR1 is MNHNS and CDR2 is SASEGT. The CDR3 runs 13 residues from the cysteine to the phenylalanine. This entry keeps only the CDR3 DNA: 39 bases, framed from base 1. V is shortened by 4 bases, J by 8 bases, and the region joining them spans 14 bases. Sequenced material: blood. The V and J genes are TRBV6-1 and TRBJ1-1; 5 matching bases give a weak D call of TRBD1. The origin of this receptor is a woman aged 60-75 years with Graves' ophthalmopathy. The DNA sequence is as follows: TGTGCCAGCAGTGGATTCAGGGAACTCGAAGCTTTCTTT. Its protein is CASSGFRELEAFF.